A single sample is the source of the 18 T cell receptor beta chains below, sequenced in a study of regulatory T cells in long-lasting Graves disease. The sample's time point: newly diagnosed GD, antithyroid drugs for less than 3 months. Preparation of the TCR library used RNA extracted from PBMCs. Library construction for TCR beta used iRepertoire HTBI primers and Arm-PCR of CDR3 regions. MiXCR, run by TCRdb on the multiplex PCR reads, gives a single entry per CDR3 protein. Seen here are roughly 380,000 distinct CDR3 sequences, 15% to 17% observed once, and the top ten hold approximately 22%. This specimen was peripheral blood mononuclear cells (PBMCs), taken at new diagnosis, from a patient treated with antithyroid drugs. These receptors originate from a female donor with Graves disease.

This clonotype was found many times. CDR3 DNA sequence: TGTGCCAGCAGTGATAGGGCAGGGGTCCTAGCCAAAAACATTCAGTACTTC. It specifies CASSDRAGVLAKNIQYF. This rearrangement joins TRBV6-1 to TRBJ2-4, with D perhaps TRBD1 (6 bases). This CDR3 is 17 amino acids long. V was shortened by 3 bases and J by 0 bases, with 15 bases between the two germline ends. Germline V gene data show CDR1 as MNHNS and CDR2 as SASEGT.

This clonotype came up many times. The chain carries TRBV19 and TRBJ2-1; D gene unclear. Trimming stripped 4 bases from V and 6 bases from J, with 4 bases between. The CDR3 runs to 11 residues. Looked up from germline, CDR1 is LNHDA and CDR2 is SQIVND (reference sequence). CDR3 nucleotides: TGTGCCAGTAGTACTCCCAATGAGCAGTTCTTC. Translated, it gives CASSTPNEQFF.

V and J are TRBV20-1 and TRBJ2-7; D uncertain. The CDR3 is 13 amino acids. Germline-derived CDR1 and CDR2 are DFQATT and SNEGSKA (reference sequence). V was clipped by 5 bases and J by 6 bases, with 17 bases between them. The CDR3 DNA sequence: TGCAGTGCTCCCGCCGCAAATCCCAGCGAGCAGTACTTC. Translation: CSAPAANPSEQYF.

The chain couples TRBV9 to TRBJ2-5; the match to TRBD2 covers 7 bases. Germline assignment: CDR1 SGDLS and CDR2 YYNGEE. V dropped 4 bases and J dropped 4; count of bases not matched to a gene: 13. The CDR3 is 16 residues long. CDR3 protein: CASSPGITGTIETQYF. CDR3 sequence (DNA): TGTGCCAGCAGCCCGGGGATAACCGGGACTATAGAGACCCAGTACTTC.

This clonotype has a count of ten or more. The chain is built from TRBV10-3 and TRBJ1-2; 9 nucleotides line up with TRBD1. Trimming took 3 bases from V and 8 from J; bases not matched to a gene: 4. Germline CDR1 and CDR2: ENHRY and SYGVKD. This CDR3 region has 13 residues. The CDR3 DNA reads as TGTGCCATCAGTGAAAGGGACAGGGAAGGCTACACCTTC. Its translation: CAISERDREGYTF.

This clonotype was found a few times. The chain uses TRBV7-2 and TRBJ2-2; D perhaps matches TRBD1 (6 bases). The CDR3 covers 14 residues. The germline CDR1 and CDR2 sequences are SGHTA and FQGNSA. With 7 bases removed from V and 1 base from J, the gap between germline ends came to 10 bases. CDR3 residues: CASILQGNTGELFF. The CDR3 DNA is TGTGCCAGCATCCTACAGGGGAACACCGGGGAGCTGTTTTTT.

The chain uses TRBV24-1 and TRBJ1-5; TRBD1 is a possible D gene (5 bases). V was shortened by 3 bases and J by 5 bases, with 16 bases between the two germline ends. From germline, CDR1 is KGHDR and CDR2 SFDVKD. The CDR3 consists of 16 residues. DNA for the CDR3: TGTGCCACCAGTGATGGGACGGCCCCGGGGCATCAGCCCCAGCATTTT. It yields the protein CATSDGTAPGHQPQHF.

The chain combines TRBV2 with TRBJ2-1; D might be TRBD2 (6 bases). The CDR3 has 10 amino acids. V gave up 8 bases and J gave up 9 bases, with 8 bases separating them. CDR1 is SNHLY and CDR2 is FYNNEI in the germline V gene. The CDR3 protein is CASGGTEQFF. The CDR3 DNA sequence: TGTGCCAGCGGCGGGACTGAGCAGTTCTTC. Filled out from reference TRBV2 and TRBJ2-1, the complete variable domain reads EPEVTQTPSHQVTQMGQEVILRCVPISNHLYFYWYRQILGQKVEFLVSFYNNEISEKSEIFDDQFSVERPDGSNFTLKIRSTKLEDSAMYFCASGGTEQFFGPGTRLTVL.

This clonotype was counted many times. The chain has TRBV15 and TRBJ2-1; 7 bases map to TRBD2. V lost 0 bases to trimming and J lost 0 bases; unmatched junction nucleotides: 8. The CDR3 totals 18 residues. Germline CDR1 and CDR2: LNHNV and YYDKDF (reference sequence). CDR3 sequence: CATSRDHSASGSYNEQFF. The CDR3 nucleotides are TGTGCCACCAGCAGAGATCATTCGGCTAGCGGCTCCTACAATGAGCAGTTCTTC.

With regard to this clonotype: A read error likely explains this, since a far larger clone differs by one base. In DNA form, the CDR3 reads TGTGCCAGCAGCTTAATGCGTTCCGGGACTCAAGGAGAGCAGTACTTC. As protein: CASSLMRSGTQGEQYF. The chain employs TRBV11-2 and TRBJ2-7, with a weak D call TRBD2 (6 bases). CDR1 and CDR2 from the germline V gene are SGHAT and FQNNGV. The ends were cut back, 2 bases at V and 7 bases at J, with 21 bases in the middle. The CDR3 sequence is 16 residues long.

The chain's CDR3 is CASSEGGIDEQFF. DNA of the CDR3: TGTGCCAGCAGTGAAGGGGGAATCGATGAGCAGTTCTTC. The chain couples TRBV2 to TRBJ2-1; the D is unclear. Trimming removed 1 base from V and 8 bases from J, with 9 bases in between. Germline V CDR1 and CDR2: SNHLY, FYNNEI. The CDR3 has 13 residues.

In this sample, this clonotype turned up a few times. This chain joins TRBV12-3 or TRBV12-4 and TRBJ2-3; TRBD2 matches at 7 bases. CDR3 length equals 16 residues. V shed 6 bases and J 1 base; nucleotides not matched to a gene: 10. CDR3 loop: CASSPASGSRTDTQYF. As DNA, the CDR3 is TGTGCCAGCAGCCCGGCTAGCGGATCCCGCACAGATACGCAGTATTTT.

This clonotype was counted many times. The junction departs from the called germline gene at one end, perhaps through a read error. The gene calls are TRBV5-1 and TRBJ1-2, with a possible D match to TRBD1 (5 bases). The CDR3 covers 13 residues. Germline V gene sequence: CDR1 SGHRS, CDR2 YFSETQ. The CDR3 here is CASSPEGNYGYTF. As DNA, the CDR3 is TGTGCCAGCAGTCCGGAGGGGAACTATGGCTACACCTTC.

This clonotype showed up many times. J is TRBJ2-1 and V is TRBV5-1; weak D call: TRBD2 (6 bases). The CDR3 totals 16 residues. From germline, CDR1 is SGHRS and CDR2 YFSETQ. Trimming took off 0 bases at V and 5 bases at J, with 15 bases between the two ends. This CDR3 reads CASSLEARDLDNEQFF. DNA of the CDR3: TGCGCCAGCAGCTTGGAGGCGCGGGACCTAGACAATGAGCAGTTCTTC. Full variable domain (missing parts from reference TRBV5-1 and TRBJ2-1): KAGVTQTPRYLIKTRGQQVTLSCSPISGHRSVSWYQQTPGQGLQFLFEYFSETQRNKGNFPGRFSGRQFSNSRSEMNVSTLELGDSALYLCASSLEARDLDNEQFFGPGTRLTVL.

There are a few counts of this clonotype. V is TRBV29-1 and J is TRBJ1-2; 8 nucleotides agree with TRBD1. This CDR3 is built from 13 residues. The germline CDR1 and CDR2 sequences are SQVTM and ANQGSEA. V lost 6 bases, J lost 6 bases, and 9 bases stayed unmatched. CDR3 in amino acids: CSVAAGGVDGYTF. The CDR3 DNA follows: TGCAGCGTGGCGGCAGGGGGCGTGGATGGCTACACCTTC.

The chain couples TRBV24-1 to TRBJ2-3; D remains unclear. CDR3 length: 15 amino acids. CDR1 is KGHDR, CDR2 SFDVKD, per germline. The V gene lost 7 bases and the J gene lost 0 bases, with 13 bases spanning the gap. CDR3 protein: CATSPPGSSTDTQYF. CDR3 nucleotides: TGTGCCACCAGCCCCCCAGGTAGTAGCACAGATACGCAGTATTTT.

This chain joins TRBV6-1 and TRBJ2-3, with a tentative D call TRBD2 (6 bases). The V and J ends lost 5 bases and 2 bases respectively, with 17 bases between them. Germline lookup yields CDR1 MNHNS and CDR2 SASEGT. CDR3 size: 16 residues. The CDR3 region is CASSTGTGGSTDTQYF. DNA for the CDR3: TGTGCCAGCAGTACCGGGACTGGCGGATCCACAGATACGCAGTATTTT.

The chain employs TRBV29-1 and TRBJ2-7; possible D gene TRBD2, 5 bases. V shed 0 bases and J shed 0 bases, with 15 bases lying between them. CDR1 is SQVTM and CDR2 is ANQGSEA in the germline V gene. The CDR3 consists of 16 residues. DNA of the CDR3: TGCAGCGTTGAAGATTGGGGTCCTGGGAGCTCCTACGAGCAGTACTTC. Translated, it gives CSVEDWGPGSSYEQYF.